This T cell receptor beta chain was captured in a study of blood T cell repertoires in COVID-19. Study-level information: T cells, B-cell-depleted T cells, or PBMCs provided the cDNA or gDNA that served as material.

Clinical history reported by participants formed the basis on which cohorts were assigned. Some clones are missing from TCRdb's copy, which holds only in-frame ones; the method was immunoSEQ multiplex PCR. The sample has about 340,000 clones; around 86% are singletons. CDR3 length: 16 amino acids. Per the germline V gene, CDR1 is KGHSH and CDR2 is LQKENI. V shed 6 bases, J shed 5 bases, and the junction held 11 bases outside the gene matches. The V gene is TRBV18, the J gene TRBJ1-3, with 9 bases matching TRBD1. The origin of this receptor is a woman aged 35 to 49 with acute COVID-19. The sequencing input was PBMCs or T cells enriched from blood (not recorded which). The CDR3 is CASSHGTGTGRNTIYF. The DNA of the CDR3 is TGTGCCAGCTCCCACGGGACAGGGACGGGGAGAAACACCATATATTTT.